Reported below is one T cell receptor beta chain. The CDR3 sequence is 15 residues long. Per germline, CDR1 MDHEN and CDR2 SYDVKM. Trimming took 5 bases from V and 8 from J; bases not matched to a gene: 12. One entry per CDR3 protein results from TCRdb running MiXCR on the 5' RACE reads. Of roughly 150,000 distinct CDR3 sequences in the sample, around a third were seen once. These data come from a study of CD8 T cells in ankylosing spondylitis. V is TRBV28 and J is TRBJ2-1, with 7 bases that match TRBD1. The sequenced sample was synovial fluid, either unsorted or a sorted T cell fraction (not recorded which). This receptor was taken from a male donor with ankylosing spondylitis. CDR3 residues: CASSNVQGWVDEQFF. The CDR3, as DNA: TGTGCCAGCAGTAACGTACAGGGGTGGGTCGATGAGCAGTTCTTC.